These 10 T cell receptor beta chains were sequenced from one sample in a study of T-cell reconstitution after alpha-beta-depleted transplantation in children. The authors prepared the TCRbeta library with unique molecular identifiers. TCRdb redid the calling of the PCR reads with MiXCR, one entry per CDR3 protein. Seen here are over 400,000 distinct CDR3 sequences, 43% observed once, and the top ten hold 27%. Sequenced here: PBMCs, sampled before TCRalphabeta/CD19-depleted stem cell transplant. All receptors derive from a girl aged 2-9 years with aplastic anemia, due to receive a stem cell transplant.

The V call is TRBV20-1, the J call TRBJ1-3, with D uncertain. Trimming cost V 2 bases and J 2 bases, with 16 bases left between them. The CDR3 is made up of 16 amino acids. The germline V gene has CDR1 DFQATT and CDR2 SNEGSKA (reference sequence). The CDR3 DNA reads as TGCAGTGCTAGAAACATATACGAGGCCCCTGGAAACACCATATATTTT. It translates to CSARNIYEAPGNTIYF.

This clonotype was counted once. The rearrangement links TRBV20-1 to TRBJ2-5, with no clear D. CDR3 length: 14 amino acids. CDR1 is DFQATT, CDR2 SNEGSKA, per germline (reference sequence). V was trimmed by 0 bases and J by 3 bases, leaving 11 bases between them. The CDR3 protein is CSAREASREETQYF. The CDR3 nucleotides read TGCAGTGCTAGAGAGGCCAGCCGGGAAGAGACCCAGTACTTC.

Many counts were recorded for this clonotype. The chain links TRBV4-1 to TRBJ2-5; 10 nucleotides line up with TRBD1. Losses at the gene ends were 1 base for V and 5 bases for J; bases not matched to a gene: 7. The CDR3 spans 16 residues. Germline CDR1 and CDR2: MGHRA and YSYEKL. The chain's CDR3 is CASSQVGDRGRETQYF. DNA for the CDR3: TGCGCCAGCAGCCAAGTTGGGGACAGGGGACGGGAGACCCAGTACTTC.

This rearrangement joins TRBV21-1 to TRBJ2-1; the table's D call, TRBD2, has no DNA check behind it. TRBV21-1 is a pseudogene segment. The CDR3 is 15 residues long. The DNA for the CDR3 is TGTGCCAGCAGCATCGTGACTAGCGGGACCGGGGAGCAGTTCTTC. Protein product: CASSIVTSGTGEQFF.

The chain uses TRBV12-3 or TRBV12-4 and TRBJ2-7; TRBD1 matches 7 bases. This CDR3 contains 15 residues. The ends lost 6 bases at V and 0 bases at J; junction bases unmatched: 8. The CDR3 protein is CASRKRTGLSYEQYF. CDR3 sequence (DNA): TGTGCCAGCAGAAAGAGGACAGGCCTCTCCTACGAGCAGTACTTC.

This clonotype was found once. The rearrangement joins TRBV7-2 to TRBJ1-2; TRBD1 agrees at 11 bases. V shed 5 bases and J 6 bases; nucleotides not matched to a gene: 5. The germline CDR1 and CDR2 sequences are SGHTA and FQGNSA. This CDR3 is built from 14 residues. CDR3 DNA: TGTGCCAGCAGCCTTCGGGACAGGGGGAATGGCTACACCTTC. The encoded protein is CASSLRDRGNGYTF.

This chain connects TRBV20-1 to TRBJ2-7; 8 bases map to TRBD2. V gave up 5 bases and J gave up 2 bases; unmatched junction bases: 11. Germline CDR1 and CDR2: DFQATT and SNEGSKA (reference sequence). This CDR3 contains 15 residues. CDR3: CSAGEGAGGPYEQYF. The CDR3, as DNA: TGCAGTGCTGGGGAAGGGGCGGGAGGCCCCTACGAGCAGTACTTC.

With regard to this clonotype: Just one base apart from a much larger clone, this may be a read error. The CDR3 reads CPSSLDLGLRRETQYF. As DNA, the CDR3 is TGCCCCAGCAGCTTGGACCTCGGACTTCGGAGGGAGACCCAGTACTTC. The gene calls are TRBV5-1 and TRBJ2-5; D possibly corresponds to TRBD2 (5 bases). This CDR3 is built from 16 residues. CDR1 is SGHRS and CDR2 is YFSETQ in the germline V gene.

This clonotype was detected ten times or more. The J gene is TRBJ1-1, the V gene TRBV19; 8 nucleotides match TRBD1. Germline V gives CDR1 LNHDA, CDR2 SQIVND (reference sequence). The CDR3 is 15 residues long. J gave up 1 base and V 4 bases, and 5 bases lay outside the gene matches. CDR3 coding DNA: TGTGCCAGTAGTAACCCCCAGGGGGCGAACACTGAAGCTTTCTTT. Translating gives CASSNPQGANTEAFF.

The CDR3 here is CASSLAGPNTEAFF. The CDR3 DNA reads as TGTGCCAGCAGCTTAGCCGGCCCGAACACTGAAGCTTTCTTT. The chain combines TRBV7-6 with TRBJ1-1; D unresolved. Germline V gene lookup returns CDR1 SGHVS and CDR2 FNYEAQ. V lost 0 bases and J lost 1, with 6 bases in between. The CDR3 is made up of 14 amino acids.